Listed here are 18 T cell receptor beta chains from one sample, sequenced in a study of regulatory T cells in long-lasting Graves disease. For TCR beta, libraries came from iRepertoire HTBI primers and Arm-PCR of CDR3 regions. TCRdb independently ran MiXCR on the multiplex PCR reads; one entry per CDR3 protein. The top ten hold 20% to 25% of the sample, which has 380,000 or so distinct CDR3 sequences, around 15% seen once. Time point denoted: newly diagnosed GD, antithyroid drugs for less than 3 months. PBMCs were the source of the RNA used for TCR sequencing. These records were also assigned to another study, of T cells in Graves' hyperthyroidism and ophthalmopathy.

This specimen consisted of peripheral blood mononuclear cells (PBMCs), obtained at new diagnosis, from a patient treated with antithyroid drugs. These receptor sequences come from a woman under 30 with Graves disease.

The chain employs TRBV27 and TRBJ2-3; D gene uncertain. The CDR3 contains 15 residues. Germline V CDR1 and CDR2: MNHEY, SMNVEV (reference sequence). V lost 7 bases and J 1 base, leaving 15 bases between the germline ends. The CDR3, as DNA: TGTGCCAGCACCCCCATCGGGCGAGGCACAGATACGCAGTATTTT. Protein sequence: CASTPIGRGTDTQYF.

The sample holds many counts of this clonotype. V gene TRBV2 combines with J gene TRBJ2-3, with D perhaps matching TRBD1 or TRBD2 (5 bases each). This CDR3 has 15 residues. The germline gives CDR1 SNHLY, CDR2 FYNNEI. V lost 2 bases and J 0 bases, leaving 9 bases between the germline ends. The CDR3 bases are TGTGCCAGCAGTGAAACGGGGCCTAGCACAGATACGCAGTATTTT. This translates into CASSETGPSTDTQYF.

The V and J genes are TRBV7-9 and TRBJ2-7; tentative D call: TRBD1 (5 bases). The CDR3 contains 15 residues. V lost 0 bases and J lost 4, with 13 bases in between. Germline V lookup: CDR1 SEHNR, CDR2 FQNEAQ (reference sequence). CDR3 sequence: CASSLAIAGRYEQYF. The CDR3 nucleotides are TGTGCCAGCAGCTTAGCGATCGCAGGGCGATACGAGCAGTACTTC.

Points on this clonotype: A much larger clone differs from this one at a single base, so this may be a read error. The chain carries TRBV7-9 and TRBJ1-1; TRBD1 matches 7 bases. CDR3 length: 16 residues. Per germline, CDR1 SEHNR and CDR2 FQNEAQ (reference sequence). The DNA of the CDR3 is TGTGCCAGCAGCTCGTCAGGGGGGGGAAAGAACGCTGAAGCTTTCTTT. This encodes CASSSSGGGKNAEAFF. The variable domain in full, with the rest retrieved from reference TRBV7-9 and TRBJ1-1, is DTGVSQNPRHKITKRGQNVTFRCDPISEHNRLYWYRQTLGQGPEFLTYFQNEAQLEKSRLLSDRFSAERPKGSFSTLEIQRTEQGDSAMYLCASSSSGGGKNAEAFFGQGTRLTVV.

There are many counts of this clonotype. The chain recombines TRBV5-1 with TRBJ2-1; 9 bases line up with TRBD1. The CDR3 loop spans 14 amino acids. In germline, CDR1 is SGHRS, CDR2 YFSETQ. The J segment lost 8 bases and the V segment lost 3 bases, leaving 6 bases of the junction unmatched. In DNA form, the CDR3 reads TGCGCCAGCAGCTCCGGGACAGGGAAACATGAGCAGTTCTTC. It specifies CASSSGTGKHEQFF.

This clonotype was counted at least ten times. The V and J genes are TRBV12-3 or TRBV12-4 and TRBJ1-6; D gene ambiguous. V gave up 5 bases and J gave up 4 bases, with 6 bases separating them. The CDR3 extends over 13 amino acids. The CDR3: CASSRAYNSPLHF. CDR3 DNA: TGTGCCAGCAGTCGGGCTTATAATTCACCCCTCCACTTT.

This clonotype has more than one count but fewer than ten. The J gene is TRBJ2-1, the V gene TRBV5-4, with unresolved D. The CDR3 has 13 amino acids. The V gene lost 0 bases and the J gene lost 8 bases, with 9 bases spanning the gap. Per germline, CDR1 SGHNT and CDR2 YYREEE (reference sequence). The CDR3 sequence: CASSLVAGHEQFF. The CDR3 bases are TGTGCCAGCAGCTTGGTGGCAGGCCATGAGCAGTTCTTC. The whole variable domain, remainder taken from reference TRBV5-4 and TRBJ2-1, is ETGVTQSPTHLIKTRGQQVTLRCSSQSGHNTVSWYQQALGQGPQFIFQYYREEENGRGNFPPRFSGLQFPNYSSELNVNALELDDSALYLCASSLVAGHEQFFGPGTRLTVL.

This clonotype has more than one count but fewer than ten. The chain is built from TRBV19 and TRBJ2-2, with D hard to call. The V gene lost 9 bases and the J gene lost 4 bases, with 12 bases spanning the gap. CDR1 and CDR2 from the germline V gene are LNHDA and SQIVND (reference sequence). The CDR3 loop spans 13 amino acids. The CDR3 nucleotides read TGTGCCAGCCAGACGCTCCGCACCGGGGAGCTGTTTTTT. Translated: CASQTLRTGELFF. The full variable domain, rest sourced from reference TRBV19 and TRBJ2-2, is DGGITQSPKYLFRKEGQNVTLSCEQNLNHDAMYWYRQDPGQGLRLIYYSQIVNDFQKGDIAEGYSVSREKKESFPLTVTSAQKNPTAFYLCASQTLRTGELFFGEGSRLTVL.

In its sample, this clonotype was seen many times. The chain couples TRBV3-1 to TRBJ1-6; TRBD1 agrees at 8 bases. Germline lookup yields CDR1 LGHDT and CDR2 YNNKEL (reference sequence). This CDR3 has 16 amino acids. V lost 1 base, J lost 8 bases, and 7 bases stayed unmatched. The CDR3 loop is CASSQVPRQGHSPLHF. In DNA form, the CDR3 reads TGTGCCAGCAGCCAAGTCCCCAGACAGGGGCATTCACCCCTCCACTTT.

This clonotype was recorded many times. This chain uses TRBV15 with TRBJ2-5, with D possibly being TRBD2 (5 bases). In germline, CDR1 is LNHNV, CDR2 YYDKDF (reference sequence). Trimming left V 3 bases short and J 1 base short, with 12 bases between. The CDR3 consists of 15 residues. DNA for the CDR3: TGTGCCACCAGCAGGCCTCCGGGATCCCAAGAGACCCAGTACTTC. It yields the protein CATSRPPGSQETQYF.

For this clonotype: This may arise from a read error, as a much more abundant clone is one base away. V is TRBV7-9 and J is TRBJ2-7, with a weak D call TRBD1 (5 bases). Per the germline V gene, CDR1 is SEHNR and CDR2 is FQNEAQ (reference sequence). V lost 2 bases, J lost 0 bases, and 11 bases lay in between. This CDR3 contains 15 residues. The CDR3 DNA reads as TGTGCCAGCAGCTTAAGGGGCTCGGGCTCCTACGAGCAGTACTTC. Its translation is CASSLRGSGSYEQYF.

The chain uses TRBV12-3 or TRBV12-4 and TRBJ1-5; 8 bases agree with TRBD1. J lost 6 bases, V lost 0 bases, and 1 base had no gene match. There are 14 residues in the CDR3. The CDR3 protein is CASSLADRGQPQHF. The CDR3 DNA reads as TGTGCCAGCAGTTTAGCTGACAGGGGTCAGCCCCAGCATTTT.

On this clonotype: This may be a read error, as it is one base from a much larger clone. The chain has TRBV5-1 and TRBJ2-3; tentatively, D is TRBD1 (6 bases). The end of the DNA is better explained by TRBJ2-7, so the J call may be wrong. CDR3 size: 17 residues. From germline, CDR1 is SGHRS and CDR2 YFSETQ. The CDR3 sequence: CASSLGGPGNPSYEQYF. The CDR3 nucleotides are TGCGCCAGCAGCTTGGGGGGGCCCGGAAATCCATCCTACGAGCAGTACTTC.

The table lists this clonotype with a few counts. The chain recombines TRBV20-1 with TRBJ2-6; 7 nucleotides agree with TRBD1. Germline trimming cut 5 bases from V and 9 bases from J; bases unmatched to any gene: 7. This CDR3 is 13 amino acids long. CDR1 is DFQATT, CDR2 SNEGSKA, per germline (reference sequence). The CDR3 loop is CSAPRQGDNVLTF. The CDR3 nucleotides are TGCAGTGCTCCCAGACAGGGTGACAACGTCCTGACTTTC.

This clonotype appeared many times. This sequence joins TRBV20-1 and TRBJ2-5, with 14 bases fitting TRBD2. V lost 5 bases to trimming and J lost 3 bases; unmatched junction nucleotides: 2. CDR3 length equals 14 residues. The V gene's germline CDR1 is DFQATT and CDR2 SNEGSKA (reference sequence). CDR3 protein: CSAPTSGREETQYF. The DNA of the CDR3 is TGCAGTGCTCCGACTAGCGGGAGGGAAGAGACCCAGTACTTC.

This clonotype was counted many times. The chain has TRBV28 and TRBJ2-7; D remains unclear. Trimming took 5 bases from V and 0 from J, leaving 14 bases between them. The CDR3 has 15 residues. Looked up from germline, CDR1 is MDHEN and CDR2 is SYDVKM. CDR3 region: CASSPLQRNSYEQYF. The CDR3 DNA follows: TGTGCCAGCAGTCCTCTACAGCGCAACTCCTACGAGCAGTACTTC. Full variable domain (rest looked up from reference TRBV28 and TRBJ2-7): DVKVTQSSRYLVKRTGEKVFLECVQDMDHENMFWYRQDPGLGLRLIYFSYDVKMKEKGDIPEGYSVSREKKERFSLILESASTNQTSMYLCASSPLQRNSYEQYFGPGTRLTVT.

This clonotype has at least ten counts. V usage is TRBV7-6 and J usage is TRBJ2-3; 7 positions match TRBD1. The germline V gene encodes CDR1 SGHVS and CDR2 FNYEAQ. The trim removed 5 bases at V and 1 base at J, leaving 9 bases unmatched. The CDR3 spans 16 residues. The CDR3 is CASSLEGGSGTDTQYF. In DNA form, the CDR3 reads TGTGCCAGCAGCCTCGAAGGGGGCTCGGGCACAGATACGCAGTATTTT.

The rearrangement joins TRBV6-1 to TRBJ1-6; D gene unclear. Germline values: CDR1 MNHNS, CDR2 SASEGT. V lost 5 bases and J 10 bases, leaving 15 bases between the germline ends. There are 14 residues in the CDR3. The CDR3 coding sequence is TGTGCCAGCAGTCTGGACGGAAGAAGGTCACCCCTCCACTTT. Translation gives CASSLDGRRSPLHF.